This T cell receptor beta chain emerged from a study of T cell responses to AZD1222 COVID-19 vaccine. Study outcomes and limitations: Without day 14 samples, only post-peak T cell repertoires were studied. Across the whole spike, CD4 TCRs peaked at regions 160-218 and 743-854. White British ancestry dominated among donors, who included more females, and clonal diversity was possibly underestimated.

Points on this clone: Antigen: not known.

Assay used: immunoSEQ multiplex PCR; TCRdb lists only in-frame clones, some missing. The sample includes around 170,000 clones, around 88% of them seen just once. Recipients boosted at about 4 weeks or about 12 weeks are pooled. The source is an adult who received the AZD1222 COVID-19 vaccine. The sample consisted of peripheral blood, taken 28 days after the second AZD1222 dose.

The CDR3: CAISPRDGLDQPQHF. The DNA for the CDR3 is TGTGCCATCTCGCCCCGGGACGGGCTGGATCAGCCCCAGCATTTT. The chain carries TRBV10-3 and TRBJ1-5; possible D gene TRBD1, 5 bases. Trimming shortened V by 8 bases and J by 5 bases, and 19 bases separated the two germline ends. The length of the CDR3 is 15 residues. Germline values: CDR1 ENHRY, CDR2 SYGVKD.